This T cell receptor beta chain was found in a study of T cells in Graves' hyperthyroidism and ophthalmopathy. Notes on the study in general: Most thyroid clonotypes expanded above 0.001 appeared in blood too. In the analysis, a 13 V-J model separated ophthalmopathy from stable hyperthyroidism.

Among ophthalmopathy patients, the Clinical Activity Score reached at least 3, the NOSPECS grade reached at least 4, and duration remained under 3 months. Amplified regions were TCR beta CDR3 sequences from RNA transcripts. Primed by the HTBI set, a first-round RT-PCR was run on the TCR CDR3. TCRdb independently ran MiXCR on the multiplex PCR reads; one entry per CDR3 protein. The sample consists of around 300,000 distinct CDR3 sequences, 20% to 25% of them appearing once. Germline-derived CDR1 and CDR2 are SNHLY and FYNNEI. This CDR3 spans 14 amino acids. J lost 4 bases, V lost 7 bases, and 6 bases had no gene match. This clonotype has at least ten counts. Its antigen remains unidentified.

This receptor was obtained from a young man with Graves' ophthalmopathy. Sequencing used blood. V gene TRBV2 combines with J gene TRBJ2-3, with 9 positions matching TRBD2. The CDR3 sequence is CASTPSGNADTQYF. CDR3 nucleotide sequence: TGTGCCAGCACTCCTAGCGGGAACGCAGATACGCAGTATTTT. The variable domain in full, completed from reference TRBV2 and TRBJ2-3, reads EPEVTQTPSHQVTQMGQEVILRCVPISNHLYFYWYRQILGQKVEFLVSFYNNEISEKSEIFDDQFSVERPDGSNFTLKIRSTKLEDSAMYFCASTPSGNADTQYFGPGTRLTVL.